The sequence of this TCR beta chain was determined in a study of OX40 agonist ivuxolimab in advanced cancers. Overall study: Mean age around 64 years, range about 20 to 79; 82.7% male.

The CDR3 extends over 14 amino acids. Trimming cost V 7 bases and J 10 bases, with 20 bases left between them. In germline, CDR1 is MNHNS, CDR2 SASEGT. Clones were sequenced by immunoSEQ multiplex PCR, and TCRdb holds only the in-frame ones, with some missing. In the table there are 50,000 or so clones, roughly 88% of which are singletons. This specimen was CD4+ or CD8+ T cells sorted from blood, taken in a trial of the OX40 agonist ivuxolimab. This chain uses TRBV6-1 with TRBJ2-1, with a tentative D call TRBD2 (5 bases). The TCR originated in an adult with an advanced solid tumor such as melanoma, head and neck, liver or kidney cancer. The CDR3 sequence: CASTLLLAGVEQFF. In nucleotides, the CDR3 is TGTGCCAGCACCCTATTGCTAGCCGGTGTCGAGCAGTTCTTC.